This T cell receptor beta chain came from a study of CD8+ T cells in alopecia areata. The wider study: Severity among treated patients was scored by the percentage of scalp area affected. Study-wide findings and caveats: Scalp and blood samples kept many expanded lesional clones throughout tofacitinib.

This clone appeared a few times. Antigen unknown. Germline values: CDR1 LNHNV, CDR2 YYDKDF (reference sequence). The length of the CDR3 is 13 residues. V lost 1 base and J lost 4, with 6 bases in between. The treatment was: oral pan-JAK inhibitor, 5-10 mg twice daily. After isolation, RNA underwent reverse transcription to generate cDNA as the sequencing template. Using immunoSEQ multiplex PCR, the repertoire was profiled, and TCRdb retains in-frame clones only, with some absent. The sample lists around 270,000 clones, roughly 60% occurring once. V usage is TRBV15 and J usage is TRBJ2-3, with D uncertain. The sequence came from a human donor with alopecia areata. The sequences come from CD4+ T cells sorted from blood, collected at week 24, from a patient treated with tofacitinib. CDR3 amino acids: CATSRAASDTQYF. CDR3 sequence (DNA): TGTGCCACCAGCAGAGCGGCGTCAGATACGCAGTATTTT.